The 10 T cell receptor beta chains listed next were all sequenced from one sample in a study of blood T cell repertoires in COVID-19. Libraries were prepared by immunoSEQ multiplex PCR; TCRdb keeps only in-frame clonotypes and omits some of them. This sample has approximately 180,000 clones; 89% occur once, and the top ten carry roughly 2.4%. The specimen was PBMCs or T cells enriched from blood (not recorded which). Receptors originate from a woman between 35 and 50 years old with acute COVID-19.

The chain employs TRBV4-1 and TRBJ2-2; no clear D. The CDR3 spans 16 residues. Looked up from germline, CDR1 is MGHRA and CDR2 is YSYEKL. V was clipped by 0 bases and J by 4 bases, with 12 bases between them. The CDR3 reads CASSQDYHRSTGELFF. In nucleotides, the CDR3 is TGCGCCAGCAGCCAAGATTATCACCGTAGCACCGGGGAGCTGTTTTTT.

The J gene is TRBJ2-3, the V gene TRBV12-5; TRBD2 matches 12 bases. The germline V gene has CDR1 LGHNT and CDR2 FRNRAP. The CDR3 has 16 amino acids. Germline trimming cut 1 base from V and 6 bases from J; bases unmatched to any gene: 5. The CDR3 nucleotides are TGTGCTAGTGGTTTGGGACTAGCGGGAGTGGAGGATACGCAGTATTTT. It codes for CASGLGLAGVEDTQYF.

This clone was observed at least ten times. The J gene is TRBJ1-6, the V gene TRBV2; D gene uncertain. CDR3 length: 14 residues. V dropped 6 bases and J dropped 4 bases, with 10 bases sitting between them. Germline V lookup: CDR1 SNHLY, CDR2 FYNNEI. In DNA, the CDR3 is TGTGCCAGCAGCCCTAGATATTATAATTCACCCCTCCACTTT. The encoded protein is CASSPRYYNSPLHF.

This clone was seen once. CDR3 sequence reads: CASSPGTGSYGYTF. In DNA form, the CDR3 reads TGTGCCAGCAGCCCCGGGACAGGGAGCTATGGCTACACCTTC. The chain has TRBV3-1 (or the pseudogene TRBV3-2) and TRBJ1-2; 9 nucleotides match TRBD1. V lost 4 bases, J lost 4 bases, and 4 bases stayed unmatched. The CDR3 has 14 residues. Germline CDR1 reads LGHDT; CDR2 reads YNNKEL (reference sequence).

This clone was seen only once. The chain has TRBV5-6 and TRBJ2-7; 11 positions agree with TRBD1. J lost 2 bases, V lost 3 bases, and 7 bases had no gene match. Germline V gene data show CDR1 as SGHDT and CDR2 as YYEEEE. The CDR3 has 16 amino acids. CDR3 amino acids: CASSSERTGGAYEQYF. The CDR3 region has the DNA TGTGCCAGCAGCTCGGAACGGACAGGGGGCGCCTACGAGCAGTACTTC.

The rearrangement uses TRBV3-1 (or the pseudogene TRBV3-2) and TRBJ1-5, with 9 bases that match TRBD1. The junction had 2 bases not matched to a gene; V was cut back by 4 bases and J by 4 bases. Germline-derived CDR1 and CDR2 are LGHDT and YNNKEL (reference sequence). The CDR3 totals 14 residues. The CDR3 is CASSPGTGNQPQHF. CDR3 DNA sequence: TGTGCCAGCAGCCCTGGGACAGGGAATCAGCCCCAGCATTTT.

The chain carries TRBV28 and TRBJ2-2; TRBD2 matches at 9 bases. Germline V gene data show CDR1 as MDHEN and CDR2 as SYDVKM. This CDR3 region has 15 residues. Germline trimming cut 3 bases from V and 5 bases from J; bases unmatched to any gene: 4. The CDR3 DNA follows: TGTGCCAGCAGTTTCGGCGGGGGGGATACCGGGGAGCTGTTTTTT. This encodes CASSFGGGDTGELFF.

V and J are TRBV7-2 and TRBJ2-1; TRBD1 might be the D (5 bases). This CDR3 is built from 15 residues. Looked up from germline, CDR1 is SGHTA and CDR2 is FQGNSA. Trimming took 1 base from V and 9 from J, leaving 16 bases between them. This CDR3 reads CASSLDPPGLSEQFF. In nucleotides, the CDR3 is TGTGCCAGCAGCTTAGACCCCCCAGGGTTATCTGAGCAGTTCTTC.

V usage is TRBV10-3 and J usage is TRBJ1-4; D unresolved. The germline CDR1 and CDR2 sequences are ENHRY and SYGVKD. This CDR3 region has 17 residues. The V gene lost 0 bases and the J gene lost 0 bases, with 11 bases spanning the gap. In DNA, the CDR3 is TGTGCCATCAGTGAGTCGGGCATACCTGCAACTAATGAAAAACTGTTTTTT. Encoded protein: CAISESGIPATNEKLFF.

V is TRBV5-5 and J is TRBJ2-2; TRBD2 matches at 11 bases. There are 17 residues in the CDR3. Germline values: CDR1 SGHKS, CDR2 YYEKEE (reference sequence). The V and J ends lost 4 bases and 0 bases, in that order; junction bases with no gene match: 5. The CDR3 nucleotides read TGTGCCAGCAGCCGCACTAGCGGGGGCTCGAACACCGGGGAGCTGTTTTTT. Translation gives CASSRTSGGSNTGELFF.